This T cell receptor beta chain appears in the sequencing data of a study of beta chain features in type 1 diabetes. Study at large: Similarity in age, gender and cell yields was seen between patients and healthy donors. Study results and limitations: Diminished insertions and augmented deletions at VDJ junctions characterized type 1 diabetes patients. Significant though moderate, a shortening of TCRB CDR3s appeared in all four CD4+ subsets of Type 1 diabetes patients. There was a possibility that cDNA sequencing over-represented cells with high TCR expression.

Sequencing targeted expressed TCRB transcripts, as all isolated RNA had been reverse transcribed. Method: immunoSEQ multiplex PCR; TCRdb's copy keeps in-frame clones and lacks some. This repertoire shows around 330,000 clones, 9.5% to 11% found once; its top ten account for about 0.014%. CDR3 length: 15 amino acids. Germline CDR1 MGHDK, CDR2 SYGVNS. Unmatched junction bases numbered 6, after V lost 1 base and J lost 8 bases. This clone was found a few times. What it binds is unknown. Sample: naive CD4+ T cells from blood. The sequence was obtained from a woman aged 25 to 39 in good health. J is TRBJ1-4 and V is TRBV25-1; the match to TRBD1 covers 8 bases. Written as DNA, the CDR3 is TGTGCCAGCAGTGAATCGGTAGGACAGGGAGAAAAACTGTTTTTT. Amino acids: CASSESVGQGEKLFF. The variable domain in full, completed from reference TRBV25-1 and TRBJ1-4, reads EADIYQTPRYLVIGTGKKITLECSQTMGHDKMYWYQQDPGMELHLIHYSYGVNSTEKGDLSSESTVSRIRTEHFPLTLESARPSHTSQYLCASSESVGQGEKLFFGSGTQLSVL.